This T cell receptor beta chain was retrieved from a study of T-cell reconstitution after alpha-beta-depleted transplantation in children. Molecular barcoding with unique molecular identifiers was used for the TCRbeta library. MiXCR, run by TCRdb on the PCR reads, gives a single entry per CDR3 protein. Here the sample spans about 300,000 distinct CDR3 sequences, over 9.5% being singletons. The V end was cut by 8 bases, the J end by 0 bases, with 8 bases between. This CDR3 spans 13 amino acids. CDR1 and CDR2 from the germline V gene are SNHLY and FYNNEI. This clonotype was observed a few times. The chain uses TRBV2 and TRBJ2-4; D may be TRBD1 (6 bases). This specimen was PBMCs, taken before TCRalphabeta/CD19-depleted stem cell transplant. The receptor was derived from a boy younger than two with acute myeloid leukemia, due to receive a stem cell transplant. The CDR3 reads CASYRVAKNIQYF. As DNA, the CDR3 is TGTGCCAGCTACAGGGTAGCCAAAAACATTCAGTACTTC.